This record covers a single TCR beta chain. The protocol was immunoSEQ multiplex PCR, while the TCRdb copy is restricted to in-frame clones and leaves out a portion. This table has several thousand clones, around four fifths appearing once. This sample was taken from a study of immune evolution from preneoplasia to lung adenocarcinoma. V lost 6 bases to trimming and J lost 7 bases; unmatched junction nucleotides: 12. The CDR3 covers 16 residues. CDR1 is MNHNY, CDR2 SVGAGI, per germline (reference sequence). This sequence was found in an older donor with lung adenocarcinoma. This chain uses TRBV6-6 with TRBJ2-7, with 13 bases that match TRBD2. Source material: FFPE minimally invasive lung adenocarcinoma tissue. Written as DNA, the CDR3 is TGTGCCAGCAGCTCCCGAGGACTAGCGGGAGAGGGGGAGCAGTACTTC. Translation: CASSSRGLAGEGEQYF.